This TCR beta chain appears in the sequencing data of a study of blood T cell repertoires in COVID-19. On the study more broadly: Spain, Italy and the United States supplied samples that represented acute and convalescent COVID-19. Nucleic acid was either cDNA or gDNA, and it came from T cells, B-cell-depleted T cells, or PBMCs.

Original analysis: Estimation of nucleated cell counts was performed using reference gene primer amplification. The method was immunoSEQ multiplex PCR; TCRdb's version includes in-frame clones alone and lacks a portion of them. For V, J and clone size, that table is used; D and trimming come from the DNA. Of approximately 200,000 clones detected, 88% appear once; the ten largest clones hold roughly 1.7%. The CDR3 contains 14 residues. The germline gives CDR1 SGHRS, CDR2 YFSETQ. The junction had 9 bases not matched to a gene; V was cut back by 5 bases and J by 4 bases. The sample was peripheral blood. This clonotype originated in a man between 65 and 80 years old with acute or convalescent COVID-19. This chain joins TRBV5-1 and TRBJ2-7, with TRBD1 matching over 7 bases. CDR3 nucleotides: TGCGCCAGCAGGGTGTCAGACAGGGTGTACGAGCAGTACTTC. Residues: CASRVSDRVYEQYF.